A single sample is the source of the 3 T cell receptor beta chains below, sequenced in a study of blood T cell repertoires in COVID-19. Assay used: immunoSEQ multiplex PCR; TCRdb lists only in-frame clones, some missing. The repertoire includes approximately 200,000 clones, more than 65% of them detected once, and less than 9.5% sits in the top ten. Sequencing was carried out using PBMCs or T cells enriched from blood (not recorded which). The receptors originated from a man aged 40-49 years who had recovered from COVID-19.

In nucleotides, the CDR3 is TGCGCCAGCGGTTTTAGCGGGTCTAATGAGCAGTTCTTC. Protein sequence: CASGFSGSNEQFF. This chain links TRBV10-2 with TRBJ2-1, with 7 positions matching TRBD2. With V trimmed by 8 bases and J by 7 bases, 8 bases remained unmatched. The CDR3 consists of 13 residues. From germline, CDR1 is WSHSY and CDR2 SAAADI.

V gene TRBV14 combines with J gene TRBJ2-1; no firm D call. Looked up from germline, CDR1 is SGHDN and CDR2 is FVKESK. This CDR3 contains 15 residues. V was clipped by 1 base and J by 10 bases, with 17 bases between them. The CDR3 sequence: CASSQGPPRIGEQFF. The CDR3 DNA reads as TGTGCCAGCAGCCAAGGACCCCCGCGTATCGGGGAGCAGTTCTTC.

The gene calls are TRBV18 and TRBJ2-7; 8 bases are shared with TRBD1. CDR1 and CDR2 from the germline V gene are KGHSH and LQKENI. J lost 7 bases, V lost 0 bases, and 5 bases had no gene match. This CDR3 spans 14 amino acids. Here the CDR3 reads CASSPPGTGGEQYF. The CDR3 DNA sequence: TGTGCCAGCTCACCACCGGGTACAGGGGGGGAGCAGTACTTC.